This TCR beta chain was found in a study of CD4 and CD8 cells across lung adenocarcinoma regions. CDR3 length equals 13 residues. Germline V gene lookup returns CDR1 MNHNS and CDR2 SASEGT. TCRdb reprocessed the PCR reads via MiXCR and lists one record per CDR3 protein. The sample lists about 25,000 distinct CDR3 sequences, 40% to 60% occurring once. Localized lung adenocarcinoma, a non-small cell lung cancer, affected the donors. The specimen was CD8+ T cells from the center of a lung tumor. The chain has TRBV6-1 and TRBJ2-1; 7 bases map to TRBD1. The closer fit of TRBJ2-5 to the DNA end suggests the J call may be wrong. The TCR originated in a male donor with lung adenocarcinoma. The CD4 and CD8 labels of this study may be unreliable. CDR3 coding DNA: TGTGCCAGCACCGATACAGGGGTAGAGACCCAGTACTTC. The encoded protein is CASTDTGVETQYF.